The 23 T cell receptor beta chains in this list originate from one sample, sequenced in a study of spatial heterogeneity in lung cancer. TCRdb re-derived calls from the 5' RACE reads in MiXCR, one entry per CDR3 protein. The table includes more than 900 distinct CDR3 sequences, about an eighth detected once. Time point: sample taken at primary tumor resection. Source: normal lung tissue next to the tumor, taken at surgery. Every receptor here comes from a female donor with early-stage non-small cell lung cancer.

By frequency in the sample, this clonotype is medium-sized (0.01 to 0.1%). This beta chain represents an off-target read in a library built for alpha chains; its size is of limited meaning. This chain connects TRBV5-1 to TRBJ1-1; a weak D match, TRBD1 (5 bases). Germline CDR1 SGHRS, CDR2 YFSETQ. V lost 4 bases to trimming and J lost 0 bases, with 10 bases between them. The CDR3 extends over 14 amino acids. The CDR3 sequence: CASSRGTVNTEAFF. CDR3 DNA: TGCGCCAGCAGCAGAGGGACGGTGAACACTGAAGCTTTCTTT.

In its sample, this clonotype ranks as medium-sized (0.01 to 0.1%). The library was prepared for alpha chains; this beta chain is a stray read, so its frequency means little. As DNA, the CDR3 is TGTGCCAGCAGCTTAGATTTCTCCGAGCAGTACTTC. Translated: CASSLDFSEQYF. The J gene is TRBJ2-7, the V gene TRBV7-2; no reliable D call. The CDR3 is 12 amino acids. The V gene's germline CDR1 is SGHTA and CDR2 FQGNSA. Trimming removed 1 base at V and 6 bases at J, with 7 bases between.

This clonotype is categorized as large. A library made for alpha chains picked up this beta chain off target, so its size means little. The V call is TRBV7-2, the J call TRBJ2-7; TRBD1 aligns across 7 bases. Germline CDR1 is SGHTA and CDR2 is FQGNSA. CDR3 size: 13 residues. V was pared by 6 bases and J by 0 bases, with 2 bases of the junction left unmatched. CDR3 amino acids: CASRRDSSYEQYF. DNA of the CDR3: TGTGCCAGCAGACGGGACAGCTCCTACGAGCAGTACTTC. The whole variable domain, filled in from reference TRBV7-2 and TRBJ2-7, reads GAGVSQSPSNKVTEKGKDVELRCDPISGHTALYWYRQSLGQGLEFLIYFQGNSAPDKSGLPSDRFSAERTGGSVSTLTIQRTQQEDSAVYLCASRRDSSYEQYFGPGTRLTVT.

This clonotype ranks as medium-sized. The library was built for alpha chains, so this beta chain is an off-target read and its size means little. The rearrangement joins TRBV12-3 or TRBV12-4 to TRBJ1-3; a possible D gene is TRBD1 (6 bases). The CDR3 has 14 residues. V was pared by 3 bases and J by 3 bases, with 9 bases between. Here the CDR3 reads CASSFRTVGNTIYF. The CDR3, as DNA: TGTGCCAGCAGTTTCCGGACAGTTGGAAACACCATATATTTT.

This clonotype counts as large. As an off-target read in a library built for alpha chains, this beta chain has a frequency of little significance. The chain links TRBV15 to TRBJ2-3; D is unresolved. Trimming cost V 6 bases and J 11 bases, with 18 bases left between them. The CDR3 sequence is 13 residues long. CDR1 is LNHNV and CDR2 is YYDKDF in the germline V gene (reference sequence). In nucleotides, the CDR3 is TGTGCCACCAGTCCTATCCCCCCCGGTGTGCAGTATTTT. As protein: CATSPIPPGVQYF.

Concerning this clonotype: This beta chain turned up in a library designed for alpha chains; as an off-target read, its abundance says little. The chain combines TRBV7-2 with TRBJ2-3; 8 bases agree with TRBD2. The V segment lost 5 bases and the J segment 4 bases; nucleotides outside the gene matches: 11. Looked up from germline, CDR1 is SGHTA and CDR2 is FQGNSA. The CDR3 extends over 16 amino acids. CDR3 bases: TGTGCCAGCAGCCCACGTACTAGCGGAGGGGCAGATACGCAGTATTTT. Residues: CASSPRTSGGADTQYF.

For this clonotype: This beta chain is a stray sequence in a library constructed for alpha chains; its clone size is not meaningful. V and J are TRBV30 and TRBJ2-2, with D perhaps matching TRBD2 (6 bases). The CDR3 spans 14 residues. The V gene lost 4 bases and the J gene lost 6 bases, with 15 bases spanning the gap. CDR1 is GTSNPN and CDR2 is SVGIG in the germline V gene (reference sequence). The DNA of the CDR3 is TGTGCCTGGAAGAAAACTAGCTCTCCCGGGGAGCTGTTTTTT. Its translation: CAWKKTSSPGELFF.

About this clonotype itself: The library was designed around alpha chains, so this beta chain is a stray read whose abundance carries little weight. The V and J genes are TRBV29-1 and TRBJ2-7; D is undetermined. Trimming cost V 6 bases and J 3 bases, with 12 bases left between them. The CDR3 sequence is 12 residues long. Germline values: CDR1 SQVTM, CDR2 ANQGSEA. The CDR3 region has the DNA TGCAGCGTGGGTGACCTAAACTACGAGCAGTACTTC. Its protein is CSVGDLNYEQYF.

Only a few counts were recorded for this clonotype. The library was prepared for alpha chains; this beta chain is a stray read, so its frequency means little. The CDR3 here is CASSLGRPNEQFF. CDR3 coding DNA: TGTGCCAGCAGCTTAGGCAGGCCCAATGAGCAGTTCTTC. This rearrangement joins TRBV5-6 to TRBJ2-1; D gene uncertain. Germline loops: CDR1 SGHDT, CDR2 YYEEEE. This CDR3 is 13 amino acids long. The V and J ends lost 2 bases and 6 bases respectively, with 9 bases between them.

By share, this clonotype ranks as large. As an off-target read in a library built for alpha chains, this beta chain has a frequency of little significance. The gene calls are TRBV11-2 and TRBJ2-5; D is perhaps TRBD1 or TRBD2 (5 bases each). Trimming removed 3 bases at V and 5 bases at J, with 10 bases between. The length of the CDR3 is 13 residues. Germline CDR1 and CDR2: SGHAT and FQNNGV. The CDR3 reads CASSLWGMETQYF. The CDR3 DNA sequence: TGTGCCAGCAGCTTGTGGGGGATGGAGACCCAGTACTTC.

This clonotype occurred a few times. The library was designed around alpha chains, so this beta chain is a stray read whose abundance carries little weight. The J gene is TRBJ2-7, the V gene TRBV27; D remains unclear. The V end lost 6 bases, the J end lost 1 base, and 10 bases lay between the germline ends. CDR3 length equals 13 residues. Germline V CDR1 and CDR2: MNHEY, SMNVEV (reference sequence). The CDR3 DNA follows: TGTGCCAGCAGGCCCTATACGTCCTACGAGCAGTACTTC. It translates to CASRPYTSYEQYF.

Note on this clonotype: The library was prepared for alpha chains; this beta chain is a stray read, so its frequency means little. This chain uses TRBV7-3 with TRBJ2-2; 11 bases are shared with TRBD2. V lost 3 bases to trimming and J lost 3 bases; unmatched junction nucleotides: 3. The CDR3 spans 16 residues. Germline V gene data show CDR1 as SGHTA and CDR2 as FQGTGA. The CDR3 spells CASSLGLAAHTGELFF. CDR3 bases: TGTGCCAGCAGCTTGGGACTAGCGGCCCACACCGGGGAGCTGTTTTTT.

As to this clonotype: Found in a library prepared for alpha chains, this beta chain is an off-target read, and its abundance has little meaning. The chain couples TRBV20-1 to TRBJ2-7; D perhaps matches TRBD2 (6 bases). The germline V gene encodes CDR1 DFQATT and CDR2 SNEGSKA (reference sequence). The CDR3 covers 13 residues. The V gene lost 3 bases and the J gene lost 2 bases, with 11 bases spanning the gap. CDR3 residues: CSASWRGTYEQYF. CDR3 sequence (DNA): TGCAGTGCTAGTTGGCGGGGTACCTACGAGCAGTACTTC.

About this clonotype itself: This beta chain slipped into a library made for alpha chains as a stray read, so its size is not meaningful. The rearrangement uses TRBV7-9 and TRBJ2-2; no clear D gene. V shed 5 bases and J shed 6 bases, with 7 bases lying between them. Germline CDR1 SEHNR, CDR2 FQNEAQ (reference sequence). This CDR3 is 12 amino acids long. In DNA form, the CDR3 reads TGTGCCAGCAGCCGCTTTTCCGGGGAGCTGTTTTTT. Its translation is CASSRFSGELFF.

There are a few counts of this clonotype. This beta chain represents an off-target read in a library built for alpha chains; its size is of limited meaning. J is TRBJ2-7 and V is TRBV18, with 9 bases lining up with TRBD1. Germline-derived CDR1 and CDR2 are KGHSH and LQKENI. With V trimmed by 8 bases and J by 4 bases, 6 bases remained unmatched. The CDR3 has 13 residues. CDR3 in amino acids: CASRDRVSYEQYF. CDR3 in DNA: TGTGCCAGCCGGGACAGGGTTTCTTACGAGCAGTACTTC.

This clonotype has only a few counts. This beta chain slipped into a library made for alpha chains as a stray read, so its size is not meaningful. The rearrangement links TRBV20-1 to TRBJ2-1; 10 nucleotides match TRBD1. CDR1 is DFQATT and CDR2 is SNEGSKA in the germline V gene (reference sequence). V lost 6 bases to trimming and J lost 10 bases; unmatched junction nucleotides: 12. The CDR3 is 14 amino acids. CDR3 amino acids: CSAAGTGDSLEQFF. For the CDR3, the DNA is TGCAGTGCCGCTGGGACAGGGGATAGCCTAGAGCAGTTCTTC.

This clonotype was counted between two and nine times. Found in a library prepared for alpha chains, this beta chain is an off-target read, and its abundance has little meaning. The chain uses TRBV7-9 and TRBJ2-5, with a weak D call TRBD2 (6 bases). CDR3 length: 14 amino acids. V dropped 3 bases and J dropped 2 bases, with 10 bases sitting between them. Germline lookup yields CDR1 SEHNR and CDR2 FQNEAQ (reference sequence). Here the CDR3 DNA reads TGTGCCAGCAGCTTGGCGACTAGTCAAGAGACCCAGTACTTC. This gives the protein CASSLATSQETQYF.

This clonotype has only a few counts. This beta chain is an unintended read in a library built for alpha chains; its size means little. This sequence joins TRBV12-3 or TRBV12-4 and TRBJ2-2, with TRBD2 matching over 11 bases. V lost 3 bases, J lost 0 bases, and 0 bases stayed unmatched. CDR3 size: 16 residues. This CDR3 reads CASSLGLAANTGELFF. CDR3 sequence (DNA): TGTGCCAGCAGTTTGGGACTAGCGGCGAACACCGGGGAGCTGTTTTTT.

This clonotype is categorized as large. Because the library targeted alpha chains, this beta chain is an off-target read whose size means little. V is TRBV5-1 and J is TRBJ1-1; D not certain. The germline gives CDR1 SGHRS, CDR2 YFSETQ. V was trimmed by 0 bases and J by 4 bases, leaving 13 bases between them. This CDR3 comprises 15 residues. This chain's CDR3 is CASSLGASGGTEAFF. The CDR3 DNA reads TGCGCCAGCAGCTTGGGGGCCTCGGGAGGCACTGAAGCTTTCTTT. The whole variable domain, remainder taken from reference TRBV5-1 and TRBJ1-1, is KAGVTQTPRYLIKTRGQQVTLSCSPISGHRSVSWYQQTPGQGLQFLFEYFSETQRNKGNFPGRFSGRQFSNSRSEMNVSTLELGDSALYLCASSLGASGGTEAFFGQGTRLTVV.

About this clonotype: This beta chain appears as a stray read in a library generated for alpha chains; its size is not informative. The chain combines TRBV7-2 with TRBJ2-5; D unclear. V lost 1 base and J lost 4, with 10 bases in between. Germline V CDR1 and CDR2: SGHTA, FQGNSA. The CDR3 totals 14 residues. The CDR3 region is CASSLVWEAETQYF. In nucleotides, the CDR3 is TGTGCCAGCAGCTTAGTTTGGGAAGCAGAGACCCAGTACTTC. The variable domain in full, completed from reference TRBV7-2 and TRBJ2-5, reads GAGVSQSPSNKVTEKGKDVELRCDPISGHTALYWYRQSLGQGLEFLIYFQGNSAPDKSGLPSDRFSAERTGGSVSTLTIQRTQQEDSAVYLCASSLVWEAETQYFGPGTRLLVL.

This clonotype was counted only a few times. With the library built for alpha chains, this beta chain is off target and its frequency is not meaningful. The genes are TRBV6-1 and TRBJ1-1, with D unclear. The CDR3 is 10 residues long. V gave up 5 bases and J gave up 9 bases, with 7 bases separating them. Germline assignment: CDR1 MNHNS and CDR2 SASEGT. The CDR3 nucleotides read TGTGCCAGCAGTCCCCCGCAAGCTTTCTTT. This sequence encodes CASSPPQAFF.

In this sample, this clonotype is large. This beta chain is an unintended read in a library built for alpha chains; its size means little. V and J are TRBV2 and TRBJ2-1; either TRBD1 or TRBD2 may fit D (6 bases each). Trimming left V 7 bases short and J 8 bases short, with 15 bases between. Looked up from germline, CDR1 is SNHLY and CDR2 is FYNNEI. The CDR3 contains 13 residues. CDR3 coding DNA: TGTGCCAGCATCCTGGGGGGCCAGGATGAGCAGTTCTTC. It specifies CASILGGQDEQFF.

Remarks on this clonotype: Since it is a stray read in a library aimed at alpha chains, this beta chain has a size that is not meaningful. The CDR3 nucleotides are TGCGCCAGCAGCTTGATACAGGGGCAGCCCCAGCATTTT. Its translation is CASSLIQGQPQHF. The rearrangement joins TRBV5-1 to TRBJ1-5, with TRBD1 identical over 7 bases. Per germline, CDR1 SGHRS and CDR2 YFSETQ. V shed 1 base, J shed 7 bases, and the junction held 2 bases outside the gene matches. The CDR3 sequence is 13 residues long.